This T cell receptor beta chain was profiled in a study of cytomegalovirus exposure and HLA in healthy donors (dated by TCRdb to 2016 to 2017). A note on the overall study: An earlier analysis of several hundred of the donors reported 276 Gb of sequence data and some 120 million unique TCR beta sequences from about 200 million T cells. The aim of the study was to test whether cataloging public T cell receptors could identify signatures of past pathogen exposure. The later analysis used no new phenotypic data to find candidate immune exposures, relying instead on TCR beta sequences and their occurrence across donors. Approximately 310 gigabases of sequencing data and around 80 million unique TCR sequences made up an early release that covered around 640 HLA-typed donors. Genome-wide SNP genotypes for about 55% of the roughly 670 donors were used in a later genetic analysis, which treated that subset as a discovery cohort. Every repertoire in the discovery cohort had been generated on one and the same sequencing platform. The study profiled the T cell repertoires of about 640 subjects by immunosequencing and related them to cytomegalovirus serostatus. Of the 350 to 400 genotyped donors, 65% to 90% fell in the genetic ancestry cluster associated with self-reported Caucasian donors. To study patterns of TCR occurrence, a later analysis re-analyzed previously published TCR beta repertoires from under 750 donors and added high-resolution HLA genotyping. Donor age, sex, ethnicity and CMV serostatus were compiled together with the repertoire data. Among some 410 genotyped donors of the cohort, an average of around 250,000 unique TCR beta nucleotide sequences was sequenced per donor, of which about 19% were non-productive. The number of donors typed differed by locus, with about 620-630 for A, B, C, DRB1 and DQB1, roughly 520 for DQA1, nearly 610 for DPA1, and some 440 for DPB1. To predict cytomegalovirus infection status, the study combined high-throughput TCR immunosequencing, statistical association of individual TCRs with disease status, and machine learning. An earlier analysis of around 640 of the donors used high-throughput TCR beta sequencing to judge whether each TCR beta V gene segment behaved as functional or pseudogenic. Besides the first cohort of around 670 subjects, a separate validation cohort made up of 90 to 150 different subjects was used. Class I and class II HLA loci were covered by the typing at four-digit resolution. Roughly five DR-DQ haplotypes were handled as single units for association and clustering, since linkage in the cohort was strong. What the authors observed across the whole study: A later genetic analysis associated a missense DCLRE1C variant with V-gene and J-gene trimming of TCR beta chains, and an independent cohort replicated the association. HLA typing was unavailable for some donors at each locus, so association tests used only the typed subset. Linkage disequilibrium might explain the correlated functional status among segregating V segments, but an unknown experimental factor could not be ruled out. A cluster of highly shared sequence variants was judged likely to represent a technical artifact of the sequencing pipeline. A further reported finding was that TCR beta sequences accurately predicted the HLA-A and HLA-B alleles for most subjects in the first cohort. The 87-base-pair reads could not distinguish some IMGT-functional V segments, including TRBV6-2 and TRBV6-3, so those segments were excluded. A few of the identified cytomegalovirus-associated TCR beta chains were confirmed in vitro to be specific for cytomegalovirus antigens. The classifier was reported to diagnose cytomegalovirus status with high specificity and sensitivity in both the original cohort and the validation cohort. In this cohort, only TCR beta chains were sequenced, and detectable features were limited by the absence of alpha or paired-chain data. When HLA alleles, especially DR and DQ, strongly co-occurred, attributing TCR associations to individual alleles was difficult. Compared with equally common non-associated chains, HLA-associated TCR beta chains in a later analysis were more clonally expanded and had lower generation probabilities. An earlier analysis of approximately 590 of the donors showed that most TCR beta V segments appeared in productive rearrangements either about 87% or about 30% of the time, which broadly matched IMGT annotations. Immune exposure information for the cohort was limited to CMV serostatus. The authors suggested that the approach could potentially be generalized to other disease states and immunological phenotypes. Several of the top co-occurrence clusters appeared to be linked to parvovirus B19, influenza, CMV and Epstein-Barr virus, according to a later analysis. In a later analysis, some 18,000 TCR beta sequences were associated with specific HLA alleles at a false discovery rate of 0.05. The study gave a list of 150 to 200 TCR beta chains associated with cytomegalovirus. A later genetic analysis reported fewer N-insertions in productive TCRs among donors in an Asian-associated ancestry cluster than the roughly 690-donor mean. Most TCR sequences were seen in very few donors, while some public TCRs were found in many individuals. The earlier analysis of nearly 600 of the donors excluded 15 to 20 rarely observed V segments, including chromosome 9 orphons, because counts were too low. According to a later analysis, TCR association rates differed among HLA loci, with DRB1 alleles showing the most associated TCRs and HLA-C alleles showing the fewest. Roughly uniform sequencing depth across donors was assumed in presence/absence analyses, although this assumption may not hold. Most CMV-associated TCR beta chains appeared to be HLA-restricted in a later analysis, and the HLA associations seemed to be driven largely by CMV exposure.

Remarks on this clone: This receptor's antigen is unknown. Base quality data are lacking; no much larger clone is found one base away.

Library generation was performed with the immunoSEQ multiplex PCR assay. A mixture of 60 forward primers for TCR Vbeta segments and 13 reverse primers for TCR Jbeta segments was used in the multiplex PCR. The CDR3 region of rearranged TCR beta genes was amplified from genomic DNA with a multiplex PCR assay. The amplified TCR beta libraries were sequenced on the Illumina HiSeq System as 87-base-pair reads. In the paper's pipeline: Across the 670 or so repertoires, a later analysis counted roughly 84 million unique TCR beta chains, roughly 11 million of which were shared by at least two donors. Raw reads were error-corrected and collapsed into unique sequences with a nearest-neighbor algorithm that merged closely related sequences to remove PCR and sequencing errors. To assign V, D and J gene segments, CDR3 sequences were aligned to IMGT reference sequences. For a sequence to be retained, a match of at least six nucleotides to both a V gene segment and a J gene segment was required. Rearrangements were classified as productive when the CDR3 lacked stop codons and remained in frame with V and J, and all other rearrangements were classified as non-productive. Following IMGT convention, CDR3 was defined as the stretch from the second conserved V-encoded cysteine to the conserved J-encoded phenylalanine. The earlier analysis of a few hundred of the donors excluded any sequence lacking an unambiguous match to a single V gene segment. In an earlier analysis of a few hundred of the donors, V segments were called functional above 56.7% productive rearrangements and were called segregating when the between-donor standard deviation exceeded 5%. A statistical classification framework was built to diagnose cytomegalovirus status from the catalog of TCR beta chain sequences. V and J gene assignment, in a later analysis, came from comparing TCR nucleotide sequences with IMGT/GENE-DB human TR gene sequences. A later analysis assigned CDR3 sequences and most-parsimonious VDJ recombination scenarios with the TCRdist pipeline. In a later analysis, each TCR beta chain was defined by its CDR3 amino acid sequence together with its V-gene family, and reads without a unique V-gene family were excluded. To address suspected cross-contamination and a sequencing artifact, a later analysis removed around 600 highly shared, low-generation-probability nucleotide sequences. In a later analysis, a clonal expansion index for each public chain was calculated from normalized within-repertoire ranks of inferred template counts. In a later analysis, generation probabilities were computed with a VDJ recombination model fitted to out-of-frame rearrangements, and the resulting probabilities were checked against IGoR. A later analysis scored TCR-TCR, TCR-HLA and TCR-CMV co-occurrence with hypergeometric tests, applying a repertoire-size bias correction to TCR pairs. In a later analysis, false discovery rates were estimated by permuting HLA or CMV assignments 20 times. In a later analysis, co-occurring TCRs were grouped using DBSCAN, with TCRdist sequence similarity added in when clustering inside HLA-allele-positive subsets. Co-occurrence clustering excluded repertoires with fewer than 30,000 or more than 120,000 public chains, plus five with anomalous nucleotide sharing. TCRdb holds this immuneACCESS table with in-frame rearrangements only. Some clones are missing; in checked studies, unresolved V genes explain under half, and the rest has no known cause. V and J calls and clone size follow that table, whereas D and trimming were derived from the DNA. Here the sample has around 150,000 clones; approximately 75% occur a single time. The ten most abundant clones make up approximately 2.1% of the sample.

CDR1 SGHAT and CDR2 FQNNGV are derived from the germline V gene. At the junction V is shortened by 1 base and J by 4 bases, with 16 bases in between. Counted from cysteine to phenylalanine, this CDR3 has 16 amino acids. Only the CDR3 DNA stays, 48 bases, in frame from base 1. The cohort comprised several hundred healthy bone marrow donors. All cohort members were sampled while nominally healthy, although unrecorded immune exposures were likely present. The donor was CMV seronegative and was included in the group of several hundred seronegative cohort members. Each donor provided a peripheral blood sample, and peripheral blood mononuclear cells were used for TCR beta sequencing. The Qiagen DNeasy Blood Extraction Kit was used to extract genomic DNA from the blood cell samples.

Material for sequencing was PBMCs. Here the chain combines TRBV11-2 and TRBJ1-1; the D gene assignment is ambiguous. This receptor was taken from a woman under 30 in good health and CMV-seronegative. DNA sequence: TGTGCCAGCAGCTTAGGCCCCCTAGAGGGTAGCACTGAAGCTTTCTTT. Its protein product is CASSLGPLEGSTEAFF.